This T cell receptor (beta chain) derives from a study of blood T cell repertoires in COVID-19. Study background: Italy, Spain and the United States were the sources of the convalescent and acute COVID-19 samples. T cells, B-cell-depleted T cells, or PBMCs provided the cDNA or gDNA that served as material.

Per the original methods: Reference gene primer amplification yielded estimated nucleated cell counts. This table comes from immunoSEQ multiplex PCR, and its TCRdb copy is limited to in-frame clones, with some not included. V, J and clone size derive from that table, while D and trimming were established from the DNA sequence. The sample records about 200,000 clones, 80% to 90% being singletons. The TCR originated in a woman between 70 and 85 years old with acute or convalescent COVID-19. Sequencing was carried out using peripheral blood.

The CDR3 bases are TGCGCCAGCAGCTTGACACAGAAGAACACCGGGGAGCTGTTTTTT. Its translation: CASSLTQKNTGELFF. This chain uses TRBV5-1 with TRBJ2-2; no reliable D call. Per the germline V gene, CDR1 is SGHRS and CDR2 is YFSETQ. Trimming took off 1 base at V and 1 base at J, with 8 bases between the two ends. CDR3 length: 15 residues.